Below, 15 T cell receptor beta chains from the same sample are listed, as sequenced in a study of blood T cell repertoires in COVID-19. Data came from immunoSEQ multiplex PCR; TCRdb stores just in-frame clones and leaves some out. The sample records fewer than 200,000 clones, 75% to 80% being singletons. The material sequenced was peripheral blood. The receptors derive from a woman in her seventies with acute or convalescent COVID-19.

The rearrangement joins TRBV18 to TRBJ2-7; the D gene is possibly TRBD2 (6 bases). There are 16 residues in the CDR3. The V end was cut by 1 base, the J end by 0 bases, with 13 bases between. Germline loops: CDR1 KGHSH, CDR2 LQKENI. The CDR3, as DNA: TGTGCCAGCTCACCACGAGTAGCGGATAGCTCCTACGAGCAGTACTTC. Protein: CASSPRVADSSYEQYF.

The chain recombines TRBV30 with TRBJ2-7; D uncertain. Germline loops: CDR1 GTSNPN, CDR2 SVGIG (reference sequence). The V gene lost 2 bases and the J gene lost 4 bases, with 6 bases spanning the gap. There are 11 residues in the CDR3. The CDR3 sequence is CAWSLSYEQYF. As DNA, the CDR3 is TGTGCCTGGAGTCTCAGTTACGAGCAGTACTTC.

The chain joins TRBV24-1 to TRBJ1-5; 9 bases agree with TRBD1. Germline V gene sequence: CDR1 KGHDR, CDR2 SFDVKD. The CDR3 covers 14 residues. V was clipped by 4 bases and J by 7 bases; unmatched bases: 4. CDR3 DNA: TGTGCCACCAGTGAGGGACAGGGTAACCAGCCCCAGCATTTT. Translation: CATSEGQGNQPQHF.

The chain combines TRBV29-1 with TRBJ1-2; 7 bases agree with TRBD1. The trim removed 4 bases at V and 4 bases at J, leaving 9 bases unmatched. This CDR3 has 14 amino acids. CDR1 and CDR2 from the germline V gene are SQVTM and ANQGSEA. The CDR3 protein is CSVAVQRTGYGYTF. The CDR3 region has the DNA TGCAGCGTTGCCGTTCAACGGACAGGCTATGGCTACACCTTC.

The chain uses TRBV5-1 and TRBJ1-1; 8 nucleotides agree with TRBD1. This CDR3 spans 16 amino acids. Germline V gene sequence: CDR1 SGHRS, CDR2 YFSETQ. J gave up 0 bases and V 0 bases, and 4 bases lay outside the gene matches. CDR3 nucleotide sequence: TGCGCCAGCAGCTTGGAACCGGGACAGGTGAACACTGAAGCTTTCTTT. Residues: CASSLEPGQVNTEAFF.

This chain's CDR3 is CASSSHRQPVSNQPQHF. The CDR3 nucleotides read TGTGCCAGCAGCTCTCATCGACAGCCGGTTAGCAATCAGCCCCAGCATTTT. The V and J genes are TRBV5-5 and TRBJ1-5, with D tentatively TRBD1 (5 bases). The CDR3 has 17 residues. V was trimmed by 3 bases and J by 0 bases, leaving 16 bases between them. Germline CDR1 reads SGHKS; CDR2 reads YYEKEE (reference sequence).

The rearrangement links TRBV10-3 to TRBJ1-3; no reliable D call. CDR1 and CDR2 (germline): ENHRY, SYGVKD. The CDR3 sequence is 13 residues long. The V gene lost 6 bases and the J gene lost 4 bases, with 10 bases spanning the gap. CDR3 DNA sequence: TGTGCCATCAGGACGACTCTGGGAAACACCATATATTTT. It is translated as CAIRTTLGNTIYF.

CDR3 bases: TGTGCCAGCAGCGCCCGGGGGTGGCAATCCGGAACTAATGAAAAACTGTTTTTT. This codes for CASSARGWQSGTNEKLFF. This chain connects TRBV7-2 to TRBJ1-4; D possibly corresponds to TRBD1 (5 bases). The germline gives CDR1 SGHTA, CDR2 FQGNSA. V shed 5 bases and J shed 1 base, with 20 bases lying between them. The CDR3 is 18 residues long.

This clone appeared a single time. The V call is TRBV29-1, the J call TRBJ2-7, with TRBD1 matching over 8 bases. CDR3 length: 12 amino acids. The germline gives CDR1 SQVTM, CDR2 ANQGSEA. The CDR3: CGAGQGNYEQYF. CDR3 sequence (DNA): TGCGGCGCCGGACAGGGCAACTACGAGCAGTACTTC.

This clone came up once. The V gene is TRBV3-1 (or the pseudogene TRBV3-2), the J gene TRBJ1-2, with 9 bases fitting TRBD1. CDR3 length: 13 amino acids. Germline CDR1 is LGHDT and CDR2 is YNNKEL (reference sequence). V lost 6 bases and J lost 6; bases outside the gene matches: 5. CDR3 nucleotide sequence: TGTGCCAGCAGATTCAGACAGGGGGATGGCTACACCTTC. Translation gives CASRFRQGDGYTF.

The genes are TRBV12-3 or TRBV12-4 and TRBJ1-2; TRBD1 matches at 7 bases. The CDR3 is made up of 13 amino acids. The V gene end was trimmed by 3 bases and the J gene end by 4 bases; junction bases not matched to a gene: 2. This CDR3 is CASSFGQVYGYTF. As DNA, the CDR3 is TGTGCCAGCAGTTTCGGACAGGTCTATGGCTACACCTTC.

The chain has TRBV6-6 and TRBJ2-7, with 9 bases identical to TRBD2. The CDR3 runs 16 residues. J gave up 7 bases and V 8 bases, and 18 bases lay outside the gene matches. The germline V gene encodes CDR1 MNHNY and CDR2 SVGAGI (reference sequence). The CDR3 reads CASGSSGRNSSWEQYF. Written as DNA, the CDR3 is TGTGCCAGCGGGAGTAGCGGGAGAAACTCTTCTTGGGAGCAGTACTTC.

The J gene is TRBJ2-1, the V gene TRBV10-3, with no clear D. The germline gives CDR1 ENHRY, CDR2 SYGVKD. V was clipped by 8 bases and J by 0 bases, with 11 bases between them. The CDR3 spans 14 residues. CDR3 in amino acids: CAILGGSSYNEQFF. Here the CDR3 DNA reads TGTGCCATCCTAGGCGGAAGCTCCTACAATGAGCAGTTCTTC.

The rearrangement joins TRBV25-1 to TRBJ2-1; D is perhaps TRBD1 (6 bases). V was clipped by 7 bases and J by 14 bases, with 12 bases between them. Germline CDR1 reads MGHDK; CDR2 reads SYGVNS. The CDR3 is 10 residues long. CDR3: CASMGTSEFF. CDR3 nucleotides: TGTGCCAGCATGGGGACAAGTGAGTTCTTC.

The V gene is TRBV5-4, the J gene TRBJ1-1; the match to TRBD1 covers 7 bases. Trimming cost V 3 bases and J 0 bases; bases outside gene matches: 5. The germline V gene encodes CDR1 SGHNT and CDR2 YYREEE (reference sequence). The CDR3 has 15 amino acids. CDR3 protein: CASSSSGGMNTEAFF. The CDR3 coding sequence is TGTGCCAGCAGCTCCTCAGGGGGAATGAACACTGAAGCTTTCTTT.